The following is a T cell receptor (beta chain) sequence with its context. The target of this receptor is not known. No base-level quality is on record; no much larger clone is a single base apart. The cohort comprised hundreds of healthy bone marrow donors. All cohort members were sampled while nominally healthy, although unrecorded immune exposures were likely present. The donor tested CMV seropositive, placing the donor among the 289 seropositive members of the cohort. Each donor provided a peripheral blood sample, and peripheral blood mononuclear cells were used for TCR beta sequencing. Genomic DNA was extracted from the blood cell samples with the Qiagen DNeasy Blood Extraction Kit. CDR1 and CDR2 were assigned from the germline V gene as SGHDN and FVKESK. The CDR3 has 16 amino acids, counting the end cysteine and phenylalanine. The sequence is cut down to CDR3 DNA, 48 bases in frame from base 1. V loses 5 bases of germline sequence and J loses 7 bases, and the interval between the two ends is 22 bases.

The data were taken from a study of cytomegalovirus exposure and HLA in healthy donors (dated by TCRdb to 2017 to 2019). Notes on the research overall: According to an earlier analysis of a few hundred of the donors, about 170 million T cells yielded some 110 million unique TCR beta sequences and 250 to 350 Gb of sequence data. An earlier analysis of around 540 of the donors applied high-throughput TCR beta sequencing to assess whether each TCR beta V gene segment acted as functional or pseudogenic. Of the approximately 370 genotyped donors, approximately 81% were placed in the genetic ancestry cluster associated with self-reported Caucasian donors. A later genetic analysis used genome-wide SNP genotypes for about 60% of the roughly 670 donors, treating that subset as a discovery cohort. The number of donors typed differed by locus, with 629-630 for A, B, C, DRB1 and DQB1, roughly 520 for DQA1, under 610 for DPA1, and approximately 470 for DPB1. The study aimed to test whether cataloging public T cell receptors could reveal signatures of past pathogen exposure. HLA typing covered class I and class II loci at four-digit resolution. Along with the roughly 670-subject first cohort, a separate validation cohort of some 130 different subjects was used. To predict cytomegalovirus infection status, the study brought together high-throughput TCR immunosequencing, statistical association of individual TCRs with disease status, and machine learning. Because of strong linkage in the cohort, five DR-DQ haplotypes were treated as single units for association and clustering. The study used immunosequencing to profile the T cell repertoires of 670 or so subjects and linked those repertoires to cytomegalovirus serostatus. Every discovery cohort repertoire had been produced on one sequencing platform. To study patterns of TCR occurrence, a later analysis re-analyzed previously published TCR beta repertoires from 650 to 750 donors and added high-resolution HLA genotyping. Donor age, sex, ethnicity and CMV serostatus were collected together with the repertoire data. An early release that covered about 600 HLA-typed donors contained about 300 gigabases of sequencing data and 85 million to 100 million unique TCR sequences. Across around 400 genotyped donors of the cohort, an average of roughly 230,000 unique TCR beta nucleotide sequences per donor were sequenced, and roughly 18% of those sequences were non-productive. Rather than drawing on any new phenotypic data, the later analysis identified candidate immune exposures from TCR beta sequences and the way those sequences occurred across donors. The study at large found these results: According to a later analysis, TCR association rates differed among HLA loci, with DRB1 alleles showing the most associated TCRs and HLA-C alleles showing the fewest. In both the original and validation cohorts, the classifier was reported to diagnose cytomegalovirus status with high specificity and sensitivity. Because HLA typing was unavailable for some donors at each locus, only the typed subset was used in association tests. A further reported finding was that TCR beta sequences accurately predicted the HLA-A and HLA-B alleles for most subjects in the first cohort. In a later analysis, several top co-occurrence clusters were reported to appear linked to parvovirus B19, influenza, CMV and Epstein-Barr virus. In this cohort, only TCR beta chains were sequenced, and detectable features were limited by the absence of alpha or paired-chain data. In the study, about 150 TCR beta chains were listed as associated with cytomegalovirus. Three of the identified cytomegalovirus-associated TCR beta chains were confirmed in vitro to be specific for cytomegalovirus antigens. An earlier analysis of approximately 540 of the donors showed that most TCR beta V segments appeared in productive rearrangements either about 87% or about 30% of the time, which broadly matched IMGT annotations. Because counts were too low, about 18 rarely observed V segments, including chromosome 9 orphons, were left out of the earlier analysis of approximately 580 of the donors. The presence/absence analyses assumed that sequencing depth was roughly uniform across donors, and that assumption may not be true. In a later analysis, most CMV-associated TCR beta chains were found to appear HLA-restricted, with HLA associations seemingly driven largely by CMV exposure. A later analysis found that HLA-associated TCR beta chains were more clonally expanded and had lower generation probabilities than equally common non-associated chains. The authors suggested that the approach could potentially be extended to other disease states and immunological phenotypes. At a false discovery rate of 0.05, a later analysis linked 16,951 TCR beta sequences to specific HLA alleles. A later genetic analysis reported fewer N-insertions in productive TCRs among donors in an Asian-associated ancestry cluster than the roughly 620-donor mean. The only immune exposure information available for the cohort was CMV serostatus. A cluster of highly shared sequence variants was judged likely to be a technical artifact of the sequencing pipeline. Because the 87-base-pair reads could not distinguish some IMGT-functional V segments, including TRBV6-2 and TRBV6-3, those segments were excluded. V-gene and J-gene trimming of TCR beta chains was associated with a missense DCLRE1C variant in a later genetic analysis, and the association was replicated in an independent cohort. Correlated functional status among segregating V segments might reflect linkage disequilibrium, but an unknown experimental factor could not be ruled out. Most TCR sequences were observed very rarely across donors, whereas some public TCRs were present in many individuals. When HLA alleles, especially DR and DQ, strongly co-occurred, attributing TCR associations to individual alleles was difficult.

Receptor libraries were prepared by the immunoSEQ multiplex PCR assay. A mixture of 60 forward primers for TCR Vbeta segments and 13 reverse primers for TCR Jbeta segments was used in the multiplex PCR. A multiplex PCR assay on genomic DNA amplified the CDR3 region of rearranged TCR beta genes. On the Illumina HiSeq System, the amplified TCR beta libraries were sequenced as 87-base-pair reads. Processing in the source paper ran as follows. Across the 500 to 850 repertoires, a later analysis counted roughly 84 million unique TCR beta chains, roughly 11 million of which were shared by at least two donors. Raw reads were error-corrected and collapsed into unique sequences with a nearest-neighbor algorithm that merged closely related sequences to remove PCR and sequencing errors. V, D and J gene segments were assigned by aligning CDR3 sequences to IMGT reference sequences. Each retained sequence needed at least a six-nucleotide match to both a V gene segment and a J gene segment. Rearrangements were called productive when the CDR3 lacked stop codons and stayed in frame with V and J; all others were non-productive. Following IMGT convention, CDR3 was defined as the stretch from the second conserved V-encoded cysteine to the conserved J-encoded phenylalanine. Sequences without an unambiguous match to a single V gene segment were excluded from the earlier analysis of about 630 of the donors. In an earlier analysis of approximately 610 of the donors, V segments were called functional above 56.7% productive rearrangements and were called segregating when the between-donor standard deviation exceeded 5%. A statistical classification framework was built for diagnosing cytomegalovirus status from the catalog of TCR beta chain sequences. In a later analysis, V and J genes were assigned by comparing TCR nucleotide sequences against IMGT/GENE-DB human TR gene sequences. Using the TCRdist pipeline, a later analysis assigned CDR3 sequences along with most-parsimonious VDJ recombination scenarios. In a later analysis, each TCR beta chain was defined by its CDR3 amino acid sequence together with its V-gene family, and reads without a unique V-gene family were excluded. In a later analysis, 550 to 650 highly shared, low-generation-probability nucleotide sequences were removed to address suspected cross-contamination and a sequencing artifact. In a later analysis, a clonal expansion index for each public chain was calculated from normalized within-repertoire ranks of inferred template counts. Generation probabilities in a later analysis came from a VDJ recombination model fitted to out-of-frame rearrangements, and those results were checked against IGoR. A later analysis scored TCR-TCR, TCR-HLA and TCR-CMV co-occurrence with hypergeometric tests, applying a repertoire-size bias correction to TCR pairs. A later analysis estimated false discovery rates by permuting HLA or CMV assignments 20 times. In a later analysis, co-occurring TCRs were grouped with DBSCAN, and TCRdist sequence similarity was added when clustering was performed within HLA-allele-positive subsets. Co-occurrence clustering excluded repertoires with fewer than 30,000 or more than 120,000 public chains, plus five with anomalous nucleotide sharing. Held by TCRdb, this immuneACCESS table contains in-frame sequences only and omits some clones. Under half of the omission traces to an unresolved V gene where checked; the cause of the rest is unknown. Clone size and V and J calls were adopted from that table, with D and trimming inferred from the DNA. A total of 150,000 to 200,000 clones appear in this sample, 80% to 90% of them only once. The ten largest make up 5% to 7% of the sample.

The TCR was taken from a man in his fifties in good health and CMV-seropositive. The chain couples TRBV14 to TRBJ2-3, with TRBD2 as a weak D call on 5 bases. The sequenced sample was PBMCs. The sequenced DNA: TGTGCCAGCAGCTCGGGAAACTTAGGTCTGAGGAATACGCAGTATTTT. Its product reads: CASSSGNLGLRNTQYF.